This paragraph covers one T cell receptor (beta chain) sequence. The antigen is unknown. Expressed TCRB transcripts got sequenced, as all isolated RNA was reverse transcribed. The repertoire was sequenced with immunoSEQ multiplex PCR; TCRdb's copy has only in-frame clones and lacks some. The sample includes 620,000 or so clones, about 16% of them seen just once. This sample was taken from a study of beta chain features in type 1 diabetes. Each sorted population was over 95% pure. This CDR3 spans 15 amino acids. The trim removed 3 bases at V and 4 bases at J, leaving 2 bases unmatched. Germline CDR1 and CDR2: SGHTA and FQGTGA. Study-level points and caveats: Any HLA effect on TCRB rearrangement was left unresolved by small sub-analyses. Within each of all four CD4+ subsets, Type 1 diabetes patients had TCRB CDR3s that were moderately but significantly shorter.

The chain has TRBV7-3 and TRBJ2-5, with 13 positions matching TRBD2. The sequence derives from a man between 18 and 35 years old in good health. The sequenced sample consisted of naive CD4+ T cells from blood. The CDR3 nucleotides are TGTGCCAGCAGCTTGACTAGCGGGGGGCTAGAGACCCAGTACTTC. Protein sequence: CASSLTSGGLETQYF.